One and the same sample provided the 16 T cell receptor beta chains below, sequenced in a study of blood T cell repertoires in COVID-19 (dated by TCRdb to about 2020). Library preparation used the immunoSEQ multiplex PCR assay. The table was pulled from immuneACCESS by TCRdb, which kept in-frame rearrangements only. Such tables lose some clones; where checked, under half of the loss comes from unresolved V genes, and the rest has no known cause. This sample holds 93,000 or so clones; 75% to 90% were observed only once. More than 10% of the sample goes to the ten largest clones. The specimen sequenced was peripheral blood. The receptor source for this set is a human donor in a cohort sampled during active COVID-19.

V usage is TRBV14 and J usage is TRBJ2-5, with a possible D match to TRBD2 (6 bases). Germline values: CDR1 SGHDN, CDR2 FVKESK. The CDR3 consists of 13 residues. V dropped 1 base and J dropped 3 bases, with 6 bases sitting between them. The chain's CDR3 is CASSQGGEETQYF. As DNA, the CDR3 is TGTGCCAGCAGCCAAGGGGGGGAAGAGACCCAGTACTTC. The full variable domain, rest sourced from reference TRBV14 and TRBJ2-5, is EAGVTQFPSHSVIEKGQTVTLRCDPISGHDNLYWYRRVMGKEIKFLLHFVKESKQDESGMPNNRFLAERTGGTYSTLKVQPAELEDSGVYFCASSQGGEETQYFGPGTRLLVL.

CDR3 sequence (DNA): TGTGCCAGCAGTGAAGCGGACAGGGGAGTCGCAGGGGCCAACGTCCTGACTTTC. Protein product: CASSEADRGVAGANVLTF. This chain uses TRBV6-1 with TRBJ2-6; TRBD1 aligns across 9 bases. The CDR3 covers 18 residues. J was trimmed by 4 bases and V by 0 bases; bases with no gene match: 7. Germline lookup yields CDR1 MNHNS and CDR2 SASEGT.

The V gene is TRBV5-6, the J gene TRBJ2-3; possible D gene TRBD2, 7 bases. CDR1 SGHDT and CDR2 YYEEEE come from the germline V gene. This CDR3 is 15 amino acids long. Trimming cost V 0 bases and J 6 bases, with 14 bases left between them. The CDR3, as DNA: TGTGCCAGCAGCTTGGAGGGGGGGCCAACGGATACGCAGTATTTT. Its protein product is CASSLEGGPTDTQYF.

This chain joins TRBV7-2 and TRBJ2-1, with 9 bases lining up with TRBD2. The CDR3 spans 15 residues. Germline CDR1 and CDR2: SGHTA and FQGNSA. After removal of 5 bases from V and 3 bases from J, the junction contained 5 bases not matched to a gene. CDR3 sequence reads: CASSLLAGSYNEQFF. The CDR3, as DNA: TGTGCCAGCAGCCTGCTAGCGGGGAGCTACAATGAGCAGTTCTTC.

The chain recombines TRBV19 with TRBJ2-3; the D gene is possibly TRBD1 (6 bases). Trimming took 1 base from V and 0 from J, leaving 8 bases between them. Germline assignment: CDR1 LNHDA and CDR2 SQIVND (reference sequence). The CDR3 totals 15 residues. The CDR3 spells CASSIVGGSTDTQYF. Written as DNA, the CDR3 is TGTGCCAGTAGTATAGTTGGGGGCAGCACAGATACGCAGTATTTT.

CDR3 bases: TGTGCCAGCAGTTATCGAGGGGGCCGAAACACTGAAGCTTTCTTT. This translates into CASSYRGGRNTEAFF. V usage is TRBV2 and J usage is TRBJ1-1; 7 bases agree with TRBD1. This CDR3 contains 15 residues. Germline values: CDR1 SNHLY, CDR2 FYNNEI. Unmatched junction bases numbered 8, after V lost 5 bases and J lost 2 bases.

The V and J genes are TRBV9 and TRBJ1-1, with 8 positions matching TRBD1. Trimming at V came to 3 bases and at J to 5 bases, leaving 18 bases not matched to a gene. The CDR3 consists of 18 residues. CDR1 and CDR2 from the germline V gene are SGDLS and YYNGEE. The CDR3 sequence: CASSGPTGGSRSGTEAFF. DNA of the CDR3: TGTGCCAGCAGCGGCCCAACAGGGGGGTCACGAAGTGGGACTGAAGCTTTCTTT.

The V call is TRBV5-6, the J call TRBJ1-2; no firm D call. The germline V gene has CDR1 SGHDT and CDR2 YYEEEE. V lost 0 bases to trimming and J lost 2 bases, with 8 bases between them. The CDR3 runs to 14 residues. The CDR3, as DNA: TGTGCCAGCAGCTTGGACAGAGACAACTATGGCTACACCTTC. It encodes CASSLDRDNYGYTF.

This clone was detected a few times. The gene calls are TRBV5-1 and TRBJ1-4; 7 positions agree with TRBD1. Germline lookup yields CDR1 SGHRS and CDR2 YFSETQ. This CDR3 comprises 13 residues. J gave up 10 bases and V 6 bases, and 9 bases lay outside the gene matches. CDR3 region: CASNPTGKGKLFF. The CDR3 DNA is TGCGCCAGCAATCCGACAGGGAAGGGAAAACTGTTTTTT.

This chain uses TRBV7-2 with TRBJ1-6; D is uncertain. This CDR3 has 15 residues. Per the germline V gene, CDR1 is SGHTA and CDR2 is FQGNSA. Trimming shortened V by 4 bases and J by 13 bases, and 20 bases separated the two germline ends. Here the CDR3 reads CASSSTGLIVRPLHF. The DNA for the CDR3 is TGTGCCAGCAGCTCTACGGGATTGATCGTAAGGCCCCTCCACTTT.

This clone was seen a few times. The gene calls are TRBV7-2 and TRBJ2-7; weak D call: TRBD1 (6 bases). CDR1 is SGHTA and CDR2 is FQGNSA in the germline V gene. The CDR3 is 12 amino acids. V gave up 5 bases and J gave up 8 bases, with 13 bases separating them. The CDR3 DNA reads TGTGCCAGCAGCCTAGGTGGGGGCCAGCAGTACTTC. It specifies CASSLGGGQQYF.

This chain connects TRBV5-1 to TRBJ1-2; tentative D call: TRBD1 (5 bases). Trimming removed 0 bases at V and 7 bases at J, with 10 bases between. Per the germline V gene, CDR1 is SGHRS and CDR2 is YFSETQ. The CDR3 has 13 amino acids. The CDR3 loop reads CASSLESGFGYTF. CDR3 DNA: TGCGCCAGCAGCTTGGAATCAGGGTTTGGCTACACCTTC.

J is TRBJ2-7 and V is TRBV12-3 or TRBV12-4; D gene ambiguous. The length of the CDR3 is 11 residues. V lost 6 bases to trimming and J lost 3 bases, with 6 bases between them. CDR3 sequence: CASSKLYEQYF. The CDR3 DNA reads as TGTGCCAGCAGCAAACTCTACGAGCAGTACTTC.

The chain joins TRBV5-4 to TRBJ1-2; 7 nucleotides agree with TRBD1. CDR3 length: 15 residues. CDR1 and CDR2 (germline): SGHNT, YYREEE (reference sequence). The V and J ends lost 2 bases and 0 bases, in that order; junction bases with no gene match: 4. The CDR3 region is CASSLGQVSNYGYTF. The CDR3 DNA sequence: TGTGCCAGCAGCTTAGGACAGGTTTCTAACTATGGCTACACCTTC.

The CDR3 coding sequence is TGTGCCAGTAGTAAATCCGACAGACGGAACACCGGGGAGCTGTTTTTT. Its protein is CASSKSDRRNTGELFF. The rearrangement links TRBV19 to TRBJ2-2; tentatively, D is TRBD1 (5 bases). V was pared by 4 bases and J by 1 base, with 13 bases between. This CDR3 comprises 16 residues. CDR1 LNHDA and CDR2 SQIVND come from the germline V gene (reference sequence).

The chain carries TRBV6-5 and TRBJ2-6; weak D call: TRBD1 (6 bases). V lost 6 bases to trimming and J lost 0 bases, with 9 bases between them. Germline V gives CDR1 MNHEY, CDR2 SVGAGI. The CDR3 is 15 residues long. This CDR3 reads CASSEGDSGANVLTF. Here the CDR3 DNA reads TGTGCCAGCAGCGAGGGGGACTCTGGGGCCAACGTCCTGACTTTC.